The entry that follows covers one TCR beta chain sequence. The antigen remains unidentified. The sample comes from a study of cytomegalovirus exposure and HLA in healthy donors. Trimming left V 3 bases short and J 5 bases short, with 10 bases between. The CDR3 runs 12 residues. Looked up from germline, CDR1 is GTSNPN and CDR2 is SVGIG (reference sequence). Study-level findings and limits: A later analysis linked a missense DCLRE1C variant to TCR beta V- and J-gene trimming. Rarity held for most TCR sequences, but there were some public TCRs that occurred in many donors.

PCR involved 60 Vbeta and 13 Jbeta primers. Some clones are missing from TCRdb's copy, which holds only in-frame ones; the method was immunoSEQ multiplex PCR. The sample holds over 80,000 clones, 65% to 80% seen once. The receptor's source is a female donor in good health and CMV-seropositive. The chain carries TRBV30 and TRBJ2-5, with D perhaps TRBD1 (5 bases). Sequencing used PBMCs. The CDR3, as DNA: TGTGCCTGGAGCGGCAGGGCGGAGACCCAGTACTTC. Residues: CAWSGRAETQYF. Supplemented by reference TRBV30 and TRBJ2-5, the full variable domain reads SQTIHQWPATLVQPVGSPLSLECTVEGTSNPNLYWYRQAAGRGLQLLFYSVGIGQISSEVPQNLSASRPQDRQFILSSKKLLLSDSGFYLCAWSGRAETQYFGPGTRLLVL.